What follows is one TCR beta chain and its context. This clone was recorded a few times. Which antigen it targets is not known. The sample holds no much larger clone one base away, and base qualities are not on file. The data were taken from a study of cytomegalovirus exposure and HLA in healthy donors (dated by TCRdb to between 2016 and 2019). Background on the whole study: An earlier analysis of about 530 of the donors reported around 280 Gb of sequence data and 117 million unique TCR beta sequences obtained from about 180 million T cells. An early release covering more than 500 HLA-typed donors comprised roughly 300 gigabases of sequencing data and tens of millions of unique TCR sequences. Among the roughly 400 genotyped donors, approximately 77% belonged to the genetic ancestry cluster associated with self-reported Caucasian donors. The aim of the study was to test whether cataloging public T cell receptors could identify signatures of past pathogen exposure. Using immunosequencing, the study profiled T cell repertoires from 640 or so subjects and related those repertoires to cytomegalovirus serostatus. In addition to the first cohort of around 670 subjects, a separate validation cohort of 120 different subjects was used. High-throughput TCR immunosequencing, statistical association of individual TCRs with disease status, and machine learning were combined to predict cytomegalovirus infection status. To study patterns of TCR occurrence, a later analysis re-analyzed previously published TCR beta repertoires from several hundred donors and added high-resolution HLA genotyping. Rather than using new phenotypic data, the later analysis identified candidate immune exposures from TCR beta sequences and from how often those sequences occurred across donors. In an earlier analysis of 500 to 650 of the donors, high-throughput TCR beta sequencing was used to judge whether each TCR beta V gene segment behaved as functional or pseudogenic. Donor age, sex, ethnicity and CMV serostatus were compiled alongside the repertoire data. A later genetic analysis took genome-wide SNP genotypes for 398 of the 666 donors and used that subset as a discovery cohort. Every discovery cohort repertoire had been produced on one sequencing platform. Both class I and class II loci were covered by HLA typing, at four-digit resolution. Typing coverage varied by locus: about 620-630 donors for A, B, C, DRB1 and DQB1; approximately 500 for DQA1; nearly 610 for DPA1; approximately 490 for DPB1. About five DR-DQ haplotypes were treated as single units for association and clustering because of strong linkage in the cohort. Among about 410 genotyped donors of the cohort, an average of approximately 240,000 unique TCR beta nucleotide sequences was sequenced per donor, of which about 20% were non-productive.

Libraries were prepared through the immunoSEQ multiplex PCR assay. A mixture of 60 forward primers for TCR Vbeta segments and 13 reverse primers for TCR Jbeta segments was used in the multiplex PCR. The CDR3 region of rearranged TCR beta genes was amplified from genomic DNA by a multiplex PCR assay. The Illumina HiSeq System was used to sequence the amplified TCR beta libraries as 87-base-pair reads. The authors' pipeline ran thus. In a later analysis, tens of millions of unique TCR beta chains were counted across the roughly 670 repertoires, and roughly 11 million of these chains were shared by at least two donors. To remove PCR and sequencing errors, raw reads were error-corrected and collapsed into unique sequences using a nearest-neighbor algorithm that merged closely related sequences. CDR3 sequences were aligned to IMGT reference sequences to assign V, D and J gene segments. For a sequence to be retained, at least a six-nucleotide match to both a V gene segment and a J gene segment was required. Rearrangements were classified as productive when the CDR3 lacked stop codons and remained in frame with V and J, and all other rearrangements were classified as non-productive. CDR3 was defined according to IMGT convention as the region running from the second conserved V-encoded cysteine to the conserved J-encoded phenylalanine. In an earlier analysis of roughly 580 of the donors, sequences lacking an unambiguous match to a single V gene segment were excluded. In an earlier analysis of a few hundred of the donors, V segments were called functional above 56.7% productive rearrangements and were called segregating when the between-donor standard deviation exceeded 5%. A statistical classification framework was developed to diagnose cytomegalovirus status using the catalog of TCR beta chain sequences. In a later analysis, TCR nucleotide sequences were compared against IMGT/GENE-DB human TR gene sequences so that V and J genes could be assigned. The TCRdist pipeline was used in a later analysis to assign CDR3 sequences and most-parsimonious VDJ recombination scenarios. A later analysis defined each TCR beta chain by its CDR3 amino acid sequence plus V-gene family, and excluded reads lacking a unique V-gene family. To address suspected cross-contamination and a sequencing artifact, a later analysis removed 550 to 750 highly shared, low-generation-probability nucleotide sequences. A later analysis calculated a clonal expansion index for each public chain from normalized within-repertoire ranks of inferred template counts. In a later analysis, generation probabilities were computed with a VDJ recombination model fitted to out-of-frame rearrangements, and the resulting probabilities were checked against IGoR. In a later analysis, hypergeometric tests were used to score TCR-TCR, TCR-HLA and TCR-CMV co-occurrence, with a repertoire-size bias correction applied to TCR pairs. To estimate false discovery rates, a later analysis permuted the HLA or CMV assignments 20 times. In a later analysis, co-occurring TCRs were grouped using DBSCAN, with TCRdist sequence similarity added in when clustering inside HLA-allele-positive subsets. For co-occurrence clustering, repertoires with fewer than 30,000 or more than 120,000 public chains were excluded, along with several repertoires with anomalous nucleotide sharing. TCRdb limited this immuneACCESS table to in-frame rearrangements with V and J called. A share of clones is missing; checked studies link under half to unresolved V genes, and the rest is unexplained. The D gene and trimming were derived from the DNA, and the V and J assignments and clone size from that table. The sample contains over 110,000 clones, roughly four fifths of them found a single time. 1% to 1.5% of the sample goes to the ten largest clones.

Summary of the overall study and its limitations: In vitro tests confirmed that a few of the cytomegalovirus-associated TCR beta chains recognize cytomegalovirus antigens. Sequencing depth was assumed to be roughly uniform across donors in the presence/absence analyses, though that assumption may not hold. According to a later genetic analysis, donors in an Asian-associated ancestry cluster had fewer N-insertions in productive TCRs than the approximately 670-donor mean. When HLA alleles, especially DR and DQ, strongly co-occurred, attributing TCR associations to individual alleles was difficult. HLA typing was unavailable for some donors at each locus, so association tests used only the typed subset. A cluster of highly shared sequence variants was judged likely to be a technical artifact of the sequencing pipeline. A further reported finding was that TCR beta sequences accurately predicted the HLA-A and HLA-B alleles for most subjects in the first cohort. The cohort was sequenced for TCR beta chains only, and without alpha or paired-chain data the features that could be detected were limited. In a later genetic analysis, a missense DCLRE1C variant was associated with V-gene and J-gene trimming of TCR beta chains, and the association was replicated in an independent cohort. Several of the top co-occurrence clusters appeared to be linked to parvovirus B19, influenza, CMV and Epstein-Barr virus, according to a later analysis. For the cohort, immune exposure information was limited to CMV serostatus. Linkage disequilibrium might explain the correlated functional status among segregating V segments, but an unknown experimental factor could not be excluded. Cytomegalovirus status was reported to be diagnosed by the classifier with high specificity and sensitivity in both the original and validation cohorts. According to the authors, the approach could potentially be generalized to other disease states and immunological phenotypes. Because the 87-base-pair reads could not distinguish some IMGT-functional V segments, including TRBV6-2 and TRBV6-3, those segments were excluded. Across donors, most TCR sequences were observed very rarely, whereas some public TCRs were present in many individuals. A later analysis associated around 16,000 TCR beta sequences with specific HLA alleles at a false discovery rate of 0.05. A later analysis found that HLA-associated TCR beta chains were more clonally expanded and had lower generation probabilities than equally common non-associated chains. The earlier analysis of some 540 of the donors excluded seventeen rarely observed V segments, including chromosome 9 orphons, because counts were too low. In a later analysis, TCR association rates were found to vary across HLA loci, with the most associated TCRs seen for DRB1 alleles and the fewest for HLA-C alleles. In a later analysis, most CMV-associated TCR beta chains were found to appear HLA-restricted, with HLA associations seemingly driven largely by CMV exposure. In an earlier analysis of fewer than 700 of the donors, most TCR beta V segments appeared in productive rearrangements about 90% or about 30% of the time, broadly matching IMGT annotations. The study listed 164 TCR beta chains as associated with cytomegalovirus.

The cohort was made up of 650 to 700 healthy bone marrow donors. At the time of sampling, all cohort members were nominally healthy, though unrecorded immune exposures were likely present. The donor tested CMV seronegative and was one of the 352 seronegative cohort members. A peripheral blood sample was provided by each donor, and peripheral blood mononuclear cells were used for TCR beta sequencing. The Qiagen DNeasy Blood Extraction Kit was used to extract genomic DNA from the blood cell samples. Measured from the cysteine to the phenylalanine, the CDR3 is 15 residues long. Only the CDR3 portion is preserved as DNA: 45 bases, with reading frame beginning at the first base. The germline V gene (reference sequence) supplies CDR1 SGHNT and CDR2 YYREEE. V loses 0 bases of germline sequence and J loses 8 bases, and the interval between the two ends is 12 bases.

The receptor was derived from a woman between 40 and 55 years old in good health and CMV-seronegative. The V gene is TRBV5-4 and the J gene is TRBJ1-6; the D gene is possibly TRBD1, with 5 bases matching. The specimen was PBMCs. Here is the DNA: TGTGCCAGCAGCTTGGGGGCAGGGTTTGATTCACCCCTCCACTTT. Its protein product is CASSLGAGFDSPLHF. This CDR3, with the reference TRBV5-4 and TRBJ1-6 proteins standing in past its ends, gives the full variable domain ETGVTQSPTHLIKTRGQQVTLRCSSQSGHNTVSWYQQALGQGPQFIFQYYREEENGRGNFPPRFSGLQFPNYSSELNVNALELDDSALYLCASSLGAGFDSPLHFGNGTRLTVT.